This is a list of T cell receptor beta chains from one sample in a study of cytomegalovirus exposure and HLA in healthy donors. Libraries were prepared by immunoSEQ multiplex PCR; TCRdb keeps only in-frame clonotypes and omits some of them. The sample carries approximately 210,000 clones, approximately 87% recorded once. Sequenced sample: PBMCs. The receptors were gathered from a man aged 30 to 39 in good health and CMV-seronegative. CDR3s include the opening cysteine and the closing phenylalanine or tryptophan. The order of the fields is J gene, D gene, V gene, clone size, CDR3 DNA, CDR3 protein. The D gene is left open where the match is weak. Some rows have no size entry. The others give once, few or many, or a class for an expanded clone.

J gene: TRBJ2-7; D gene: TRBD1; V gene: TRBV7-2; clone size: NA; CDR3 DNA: TGTGCCAGCGGACTGAAGGGACAGGGCCCATATTCCGCCACCTACGAGCAGTACTTC; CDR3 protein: CASGLKGQGPYSATYEQYF
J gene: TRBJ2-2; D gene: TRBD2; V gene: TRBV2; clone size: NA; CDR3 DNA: TGTGCCAGCACTCGCCGGGGAGGGACCGGGGAGCTGTTTTTT; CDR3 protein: CASTRRGGTGELFF
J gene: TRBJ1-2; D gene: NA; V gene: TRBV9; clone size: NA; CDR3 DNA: TGTGCCAGCAGCTTCGACCCGGCCGGGGGTAATGTCTACACCTTC; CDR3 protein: CASSFDPAGGNVYTF
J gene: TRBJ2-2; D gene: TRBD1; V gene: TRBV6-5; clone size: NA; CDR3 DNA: TGTGCCAGCAGTTACGAGGGACAGGGGGCCGGGGAGCTGTTTTTT; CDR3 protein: CASSYEGQGAGELFF
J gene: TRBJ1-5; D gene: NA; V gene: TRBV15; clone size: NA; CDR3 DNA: TGTGCCACCAGCATTGAGAACAGGGTGGGCCAGCCCCAGCATTTT; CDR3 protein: CATSIENRVGQPQHF
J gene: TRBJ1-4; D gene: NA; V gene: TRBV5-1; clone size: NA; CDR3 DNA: TGCGCCAGCAGCTTGGACAGGCCTAATGAAAAACTGTTTTTT; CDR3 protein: CASSLDRPNEKLFF
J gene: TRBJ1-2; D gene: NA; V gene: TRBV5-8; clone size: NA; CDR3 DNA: TGTGCCAGCCCCCTAGGGATAGGGGCGAACTATGGCTACACCTTC; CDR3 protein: CASPLGIGANYGYTF
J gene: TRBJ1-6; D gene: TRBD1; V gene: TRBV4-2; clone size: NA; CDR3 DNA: TGTGCCAGCAGCCGAGAAACCGGGACAGCCAATTCACCCCTCCACTTT; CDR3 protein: CASSRETGTANSPLHF
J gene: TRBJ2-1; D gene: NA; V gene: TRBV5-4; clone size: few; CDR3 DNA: TGTGCCAGCAGCGCTCCCCGGGGGTTGATGGGGGACAATGAGCAGTTCTTC; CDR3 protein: CASSAPRGLMGDNEQFF
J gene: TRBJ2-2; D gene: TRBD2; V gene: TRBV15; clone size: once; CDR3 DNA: TGTGCCACCAGCAGAGATACGACTAGCGGTGTCGGGGAGCTGTTTTTT; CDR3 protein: CATSRDTTSGVGELFF
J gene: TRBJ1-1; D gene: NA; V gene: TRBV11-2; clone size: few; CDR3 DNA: TGTGCCAGCAGCCAACCGGGAGTGAACACTGAAGCTTTCTTT; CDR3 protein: CASSQPGVNTEAFF
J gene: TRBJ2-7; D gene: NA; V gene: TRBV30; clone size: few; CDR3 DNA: TGTGCCTGGAGTCTGGCTCGCGAGCAGTACTTC; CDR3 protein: CAWSLAREQYF
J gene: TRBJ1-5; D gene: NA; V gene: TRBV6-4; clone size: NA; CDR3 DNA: TGTGCCAGCAGTGCCACAGCGGGGTACCAGCCCCAGCATTTT; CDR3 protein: CASSATAGYQPQHF
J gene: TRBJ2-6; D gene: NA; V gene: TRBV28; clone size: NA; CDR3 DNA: TGTGCCTCCTTCAGGACAGCGAGCTTTGGGGCCAACGGCCTGACTTTC; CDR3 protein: CASFRTASFGANGLTF
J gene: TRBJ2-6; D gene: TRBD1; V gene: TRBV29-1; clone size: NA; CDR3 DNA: TGCAGCGTTGAAGACCTCGGACAGGCGAAATCGTTCTCTGGGGCCAACGTCCTGACTTTC; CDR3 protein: CSVEDLGQAKSFSGANVLTF
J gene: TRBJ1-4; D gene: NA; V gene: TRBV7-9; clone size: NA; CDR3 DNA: TGTGCCAGCAGCTTAGAACAGGGCGGTGAAAAACTGTTTTTT; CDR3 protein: CASSLEQGGEKLFF
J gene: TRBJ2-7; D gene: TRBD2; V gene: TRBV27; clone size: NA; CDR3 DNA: TGTGCCAGCAGTTTACTCGGGACTAGCGGCTCCTACGAGCAGTACTTC; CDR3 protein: CASSLLGTSGSYEQYF
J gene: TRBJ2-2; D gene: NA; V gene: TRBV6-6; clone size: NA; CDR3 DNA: TGTGCCAGCAGTTACGCAGGGGCCTTCACCGGGGAGCTGTTTTTT; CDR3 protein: CASSYAGAFTGELFF